This T cell receptor beta chain was documented in a study of blood T cell repertoires in COVID-19. Study at large: Both acute and convalescent COVID-19 samples were obtained from the United States, Italy and Spain. In each case, the material was cDNA or gDNA derived from T cells, B-cell-depleted T cells, or PBMCs.

Authors' analysis steps: Amplification of reference gene primers was used by the study to estimate nucleated cell counts. Sequencing used immunoSEQ multiplex PCR; TCRdb keeps in-frame clones, though not all of them. V and J calls and clone size are those listed in that table; D and trimming were worked out from the DNA. The data contain around 230,000 clones, roughly 90% of them singletons. This CDR3 region has 13 residues. The ends were cut back, 4 bases at V and 7 bases at J, with 9 bases in the middle. The germline V gene has CDR1 SGDLS and CDR2 YYNGEE. The origin of this receptor is a man aged 55 to 70 who had recovered from COVID-19. The rearrangement links TRBV9 to TRBJ1-6; D unresolved. Sequenced input: peripheral blood. The CDR3 coding sequence is TGTGCCAGCAGCCCTACAGAAAATTCACCCCTCCACTTT. Translating it yields CASSPTENSPLHF. Drawing the rest from reference TRBV9 and TRBJ1-6, the complete variable domain is DSGVTQTPKHLITATGQRVTLRCSPRSGDLSVYWYQQSLDQGLQFLIQYYNGEERAKGNILERFSAQQFPDLHSELNLSSLELGDSALYFCASSPTENSPLHFGNGTRLTVT.